This TCR beta chain was captured by sequencing in a study of blood T cell repertoires in COVID-19. Study details: Both acute and convalescent COVID-19 samples were obtained from the United States, Italy and Spain.

Those enrolled, adults aged roughly 18 to 89 years, came from some 25 US areas. Symptom resolution, clearance, or two negative PCRs marked the recovered donors of Cohort 3. Sequencing used immunoSEQ multiplex PCR; TCRdb keeps in-frame clones, though not all of them. The sample carries a few hundred thousand clones, approximately 84% recorded once. The sequenced material came from PBMCs or T cells enriched from blood (not recorded which). This receptor was taken from a woman younger than 30 who had recovered from COVID-19.

The CDR3 region has the DNA TGTGCCAGCAGTAGCCTAGCGGGACCCACAGATACGCAGTATTTT. As protein: CASSSLAGPTDTQYF. The chain employs TRBV25-1 and TRBJ2-3; 9 bases match TRBD2. Germline CDR1 reads MGHDK; CDR2 reads SYGVNS. This CDR3 is 15 amino acids long. The junction had 5 bases not matched to a gene; V was cut back by 5 bases and J by 2 bases.